This TCR beta chain is drawn from a study of cytomegalovirus exposure and HLA in healthy donors. Study-wide context: There were 117 million unique TCR beta sequences, drawn from about 179 million T cells, in an earlier analysis. Study-level results: Reports state that TCR beta sequences accurately predicted most subjects' HLA-A and HLA-B alleles. TCR sequences were mostly rare, though some public TCRs occurred in many donors.

On this clone itself: The antigen is undetermined.

It was with 60 Vbeta and 13 Jbeta primers that the PCR ran. Source study methods: A later analysis tallied about 80 million unique TCR beta chains, approximately 11 million of them shared. Measured with immunoSEQ multiplex PCR; TCRdb has only the in-frame clones, and not every one. The V and J calls and clone size were taken over from that table, and D and trimming were inferred from the DNA. There are 90,000 to 120,000 clones in the sample; around four fifths occur only once, and 7% to 8% lies in the top ten. The specimen was PBMCs. The receptor comes from a man aged 25 to 40 in good health and CMV-seronegative.

The CDR3 sequence is CSADSSYEQYF. The DNA for the CDR3 is TGCAGTGCAGACAGCTCCTACGAGCAGTACTTC. This chain connects TRBV20-1 to TRBJ2-7; the D gene is possibly TRBD1 (5 bases). CDR1 DFQATT and CDR2 SNEGSKA come from the germline V gene (reference sequence). This CDR3 has 11 residues. Trimming took 6 bases from V and 0 from J, leaving 6 bases between them.